The clone carrying this T cell receptor beta chain appeared once. These data are taken from a study of T cell changes during pregnancy in multiple sclerosis. Between the trimmed V and J ends, which lost 4 bases and 0 bases, there was a span of 12 bases. The CDR3 has 15 amino acids. CDR1 and CDR2 from the germline V gene are MNHEY and SVGAGI. Data came from immunoSEQ multiplex PCR; TCRdb stores just in-frame clones and leaves some out. The sample contains approximately 50,000 clones, around 93% of which appear only once. The sequence was obtained from a female donor with multiple sclerosis, enrolled in a pregnancy study. The rearrangement links TRBV6-5 to TRBJ1-1; D perhaps matches TRBD1 (5 bases). This material consisted of CD8+ T cells from peripheral blood mononuclear cells, taken after pregnancy. CDR3 DNA sequence: TGTGCCAGCAGTTCTCAGGGTGAGATGAACACTGAAGCTTTCTTT. Translation gives CASSSQGEMNTEAFF.